This T cell receptor (beta chain) derives from a study of T cell changes during pregnancy in multiple sclerosis. Measured with immunoSEQ multiplex PCR; TCRdb has only the in-frame clones, and not every one. The sample yields approximately 100,000 clones, roughly 92% seen once. The V segment lost 5 bases and the J segment 2 bases; nucleotides outside the gene matches: 13. This CDR3 is 18 amino acids long. Germline loops: CDR1 LNHDA, CDR2 SQIVND (reference sequence). The chain has TRBV19 and TRBJ2-1; TRBD1 matches 9 bases. This receptor was taken from a female donor with multiple sclerosis, enrolled in a pregnancy study. Here the sequenced sample was peripheral blood, taken in the second trimester of pregnancy. In nucleotides, the CDR3 is TGTGCCAGTAGTCCCCATCGTTCGAGGGACAGGGCCTACAATGAGCAGTTCTTC. This translates into CASSPHRSRDRAYNEQFF.